The 27 T cell receptor beta chains presented below share a single source sample, sequenced in a study of ipilimumab plus nivolumab after autologous stem cell transplantation. Repertoires were generated with immunoSEQ multiplex PCR, while TCRdb's copy carries only in-frame clones and drops some. Seen here are several thousand clones, around two thirds observed once, and the top ten hold 17%. Sequencing used PBMCs, obtained in a trial of ipilimumab plus nivolumab as post-transplant consolidation. The source of these receptors is a female donor with multiple myeloma.

J is TRBJ2-5 and V is TRBV4-3; a possible D gene is TRBD1 (6 bases). Germline values: CDR1 LGHNA, CDR2 YSLEER. The CDR3 totals 16 residues. Between the trimmed V and J ends, which lost 4 bases and 4 bases, there was a span of 19 bases. CDR3 DNA sequence: TGCGCCAGCAGCCTTCGGGCGGAACAGGGTGGAGAGACCCAGTACTTC. This encodes CASSLRAEQGGETQYF.

The chain carries TRBV9 and TRBJ1-4, with TRBD1 matching 7 bases. Looked up from germline, CDR1 is SGDLS and CDR2 is YYNGEE. This CDR3 has 14 residues. The trim removed 2 bases at V and 5 bases at J, leaving 3 bases unmatched. As DNA, the CDR3 is TGTGCCAGCAGCGTGACAGGGATGAATGAAAAACTGTTTTTT. It yields the protein CASSVTGMNEKLFF.

The V and J genes are TRBV5-6 and TRBJ2-2; no clear D gene. V lost 4 bases, J lost 5 bases, and 6 bases lay in between. The CDR3 totals 12 residues. CDR1 and CDR2 (germline): SGHDT, YYEEEE. The CDR3 here is CASSAVTGELFF. CDR3 nucleotide sequence: TGTGCCAGCAGCGCTGTAACCGGGGAGCTGTTTTTT.

The chain links TRBV7-2 to TRBJ1-1; 10 bases are shared with TRBD1. Germline V gene sequence: CDR1 SGHTA, CDR2 FQGNSA. The CDR3 sequence is 16 residues long. J gave up 5 bases and V 0 bases, and 6 bases lay outside the gene matches. Here the CDR3 reads CASSLAGDRGPTEAFF. CDR3 coding DNA: TGTGCCAGCAGCTTAGCTGGCGACAGGGGGCCTACTGAAGCTTTCTTT. The full variable domain, completed using reference TRBV7-2 and TRBJ1-1, is GAGVSQSPSNKVTEKGKDVELRCDPISGHTALYWYRQSLGQGLEFLIYFQGNSAPDKSGLPSDRFSAERTGGSVSTLTIQRTQQEDSAVYLCASSLAGDRGPTEAFFGQGTRLTVV.

This clone is medium-sized in the sample. The rearrangement links TRBV28 to TRBJ1-2; D gene unclear. Trimming removed 8 bases from V and 7 bases from J, with 14 bases in between. The CDR3 totals 12 residues. Looked up from germline, CDR1 is MDHEN and CDR2 is SYDVKM. The DNA of the CDR3 is TGTGCCAGCTCTGGGGAGGTCAGTGGCTACACCTTC. Translation: CASSGEVSGYTF.

The gene calls are TRBV2 and TRBJ1-1, with TRBD1 as a possible D gene (5 bases). This CDR3 has 16 amino acids. The germline V and J ends were trimmed by 3 bases and 0 bases, with 14 bases remaining between them. CDR1 and CDR2 (germline): SNHLY, FYNNEI. CDR3 DNA sequence: TGTGCCAGCAGTGATACCCCGGGACGGATGAACACTGAAGCTTTCTTT. Translating gives CASSDTPGRMNTEAFF.

The J gene is TRBJ1-2, the V gene TRBV18; 8 bases map to TRBD1. With 0 bases clipped from V and 4 bases from J, the junction kept 4 bases outside the gene matches. The CDR3 sequence is 15 residues long. The germline V gene has CDR1 KGHSH and CDR2 LQKENI. The CDR3 DNA reads as TGTGCCAGCTCACCACCGGGACAGGCTAGCTATGGCTACACCTTC. Protein product: CASSPPGQASYGYTF.

The chain couples TRBV11-2 to TRBJ2-3; 12 nucleotides line up with TRBD2. The germline CDR1 and CDR2 sequences are SGHAT and FQNNGV. The CDR3 extends over 16 amino acids. The V segment lost 5 bases and the J segment 5 bases; nucleotides outside the gene matches: 8. CDR3 in DNA: TGTGCCAGCAGCCAGGGGACTAGCGGGCCTTTAGATACGCAGTATTTT. Translating gives CASSQGTSGPLDTQYF.

The V and J genes are TRBV29-1 and TRBJ2-1; D perhaps matches TRBD2 (5 bases). V gave up 7 bases and J gave up 8 bases, with 9 bases separating them. This CDR3 is 10 amino acids long. Germline assignment: CDR1 SQVTM and CDR2 ANQGSEA. The CDR3 reads CSAREHEQFF. CDR3 DNA: TGCAGCGCTAGGGAGCATGAGCAGTTCTTC.

The gene calls are TRBV5-1 and TRBJ1-2; tentatively, D is TRBD1 (5 bases). V lost 5 bases and J 8 bases, leaving 25 bases between the germline ends. Germline lookup yields CDR1 SGHRS and CDR2 YFSETQ. This CDR3 region has 16 residues. CDR3 DNA: TGCGCCAGCAGAAAGAACACAGGAGTTGGTGCAGAGGGCTACACCTTC. Amino acid sequence: CASRKNTGVGAEGYTF.

The chain recombines TRBV19 with TRBJ1-3, with unresolved D. V lost 4 bases to trimming and J lost 0 bases, with 10 bases between them. This CDR3 comprises 15 residues. In germline, CDR1 is LNHDA, CDR2 SQIVND (reference sequence). In DNA, the CDR3 is TGTGCCAGTAGTACCGCGGCCCACTCTGGAAACACCATATATTTT. Protein sequence: CASSTAAHSGNTIYF.

CDR3 sequence reads: CASSQGRDRNQPQHF. CDR3 in DNA: TGCGCCAGCAGCCAAGGCAGGGATCGCAATCAGCCCCAGCATTTT. The chain employs TRBV4-3 and TRBJ1-5, with a weak D call TRBD1 (5 bases). V dropped 1 base and J dropped 2 bases, with 9 bases sitting between them. The CDR3 has 15 amino acids. Germline CDR1 and CDR2: LGHNA and YSLEER.

This clone was counted a single time. The chain joins TRBV7-2 to TRBJ2-7; D call uncertain. V was shortened by 1 base and J by 1 base, with 8 bases between the two germline ends. This CDR3 contains 14 residues. The germline V gene encodes CDR1 SGHTA and CDR2 FQGNSA. CDR3 DNA sequence: TGTGCCAGCAGCTTAGAACGAGATTCCTACGAGCAGTACTTC. Translating it yields CASSLERDSYEQYF.

This chain joins TRBV27 and TRBJ2-5; TRBD2 matches 8 bases. The CDR3 totals 15 residues. The germline V gene has CDR1 MNHEY and CDR2 SMNVEV (reference sequence). Trimming took 2 bases from V and 2 from J; bases not matched to a gene: 4. CDR3 amino acids: CASSLVAGMQETQYF. CDR3 coding DNA: TGTGCCAGCAGTTTAGTAGCGGGAATGCAAGAGACCCAGTACTTC.

The CDR3 is CSAVGTVISGNTIYF. The CDR3 nucleotides read TGCAGCGCCGTGGGGACAGTGATCTCTGGAAACACCATATATTTT. The chain links TRBV29-1 to TRBJ1-3; 7 nucleotides align to TRBD1. V was clipped by 7 bases and J by 0 bases; unmatched bases: 9. Germline V CDR1 and CDR2: SQVTM, ANQGSEA. The CDR3 runs to 15 residues.

The chain uses TRBV28 and TRBJ2-1, with D tentatively TRBD1 (5 bases). The germline V gene has CDR1 MDHEN and CDR2 SYDVKM. Trimming took 7 bases from V and 4 from J, leaving 14 bases between them. The CDR3 is 14 amino acids. CDR3 DNA sequence: TGTGCCAGCAAAGTCCAGGGTGCATACAATGAGCAGTTCTTC. Residues: CASKVQGAYNEQFF.

This rearrangement joins TRBV27 to TRBJ2-6; possible D gene TRBD2, 6 bases. Germline V CDR1 and CDR2: MNHEY, SMNVEV (reference sequence). CDR3 length: 17 residues. The V end lost 4 bases, the J end lost 2 bases, and 15 bases lay between the germline ends. The CDR3, as DNA: TGTGCCAGCAGTTCCAGCTTTGGGGGGACTGGGGCCAACGTCCTGACTTTC. It is translated as CASSSSFGGTGANVLTF.

Only a few counts were recorded for this clone. The chain joins TRBV27 to TRBJ2-3, with D hard to call. Germline assignment: CDR1 MNHEY and CDR2 SMNVEV (reference sequence). This CDR3 has 14 amino acids. The V end lost 10 bases, the J end lost 0 bases, and 14 bases lay between the germline ends. The CDR3 nucleotides read TGTGCCACCTCGTTCCAGGCAAGCACAGATACGCAGTATTTT. Its translation is CATSFQASTDTQYF.

There are a few counts of this clone. V and J are TRBV7-3 and TRBJ2-1; TRBD1 matches at 8 bases. The V gene's germline CDR1 is SGHTA and CDR2 FQGTGA. The CDR3 length is 19 residues. V shed 0 bases and J 7 bases; nucleotides not matched to a gene: 17. The DNA of the CDR3 is TGTGCCAGCAGCTTAACTCCTTCCCACCCAGGGGGCGTAGAGAATGAGCAGTTCTTC. This codes for CASSLTPSHPGGVENEQFF.

The chain employs TRBV5-1 and TRBJ1-5; tentatively, D is TRBD1 (6 bases). Trimming took 1 base from V and 0 from J, leaving 8 bases between them. The CDR3 has 15 amino acids. Germline CDR1 reads SGHRS; CDR2 reads YFSETQ. CDR3 bases: TGCGCCAGCAGCTTGAGGGGGGATAGCAATCAGCCCCAGCATTTT. Encoded protein: CASSLRGDSNQPQHF. Together with reference TRBV5-1 and TRBJ1-5, the CDR3 gives the full variable domain: KAGVTQTPRYLIKTRGQQVTLSCSPISGHRSVSWYQQTPGQGLQFLFEYFSETQRNKGNFPGRFSGRQFSNSRSEMNVSTLELGDSALYLCASSLRGDSNQPQHFGDGTRLSIL.

The chain recombines TRBV28 with TRBJ2-5, with a possible D match to TRBD1 (7 bases). Germline V gene lookup returns CDR1 MDHEN and CDR2 SYDVKM. The CDR3 is made up of 12 amino acids. The CDR3 spells CASGGTFETQYF. CDR3 DNA: TGTGCTTCAGGGGGGACTTTTGAGACCCAGTACTTC.

This rearrangement joins TRBV2 to TRBJ2-5, with D tentatively TRBD1 (5 bases). CDR3 length: 12 residues. Germline CDR1 SNHLY, CDR2 FYNNEI. The ends were cut back, 7 bases at V and 4 bases at J, with 10 bases in the middle. The CDR3 loop is CASTGYRETQYF. DNA of the CDR3: TGTGCCAGCACAGGGTACCGAGAGACCCAGTACTTC.

This clone has just one count. J is TRBJ1-3 and V is TRBV5-3; TRBD1 matches at 8 bases. TRBV5-3 is sorted into the ORF group, with uncertain function. V shed 4 bases, J shed 4 bases, and the junction held 7 bases outside the gene matches. The CDR3 is 15 amino acids. The CDR3, as DNA: TGTGCCAGAAGCGAACTCGACAGGGGCGGAAACACCATATATTTT. Its translation: CARSELDRGGNTIYF.

This clone is medium-sized in the sample. V and J are TRBV30 and TRBJ1-4; no firm D call. The CDR3 contains 15 residues. Germline values: CDR1 GTSNPN, CDR2 SVGIG (reference sequence). Trimming stripped 5 bases from V and 7 bases from J, with 20 bases between. CDR3 nucleotide sequence: TGTGCCTGGTCTCCCATCGGGGTTACAGCTGAAAAACTGTTTTTT. Amino acids: CAWSPIGVTAEKLFF. Combining the CDR3 with reference TRBV30 and TRBJ1-4 gives the whole variable domain SQTIHQWPATLVQPVGSPLSLECTVEGTSNPNLYWYRQAAGRGLQLLFYSVGIGQISSEVPQNLSASRPQDRQFILSSKKLLLSDSGFYLCAWSPIGVTAEKLFFGSGTQLSVL.

The chain employs TRBV11-3 and TRBJ2-7; tentatively, D is TRBD1 (6 bases). CDR3 length: 16 amino acids. Trimming took off 2 bases at V and 1 base at J, with 15 bases between the two ends. Germline loops: CDR1 SGHNT, CDR2 YENEEA. The CDR3 nucleotides read TGTGCCAGCAGCTTAACAGCGACAGGCCTTTCCTACGAGCAGTACTTC. This sequence encodes CASSLTATGLSYEQYF.

The chain couples TRBV30 to TRBJ1-5; tentative D call: TRBD1 (5 bases). Between the trimmed V and J ends, which lost 1 base and 7 bases, there was a span of 14 bases. This CDR3 region has 14 residues. From germline, CDR1 is GTSNPN and CDR2 SVGIG (reference sequence). Here the CDR3 reads CAWSGRVGGQPQHF. The DNA of the CDR3 is TGTGCCTGGAGTGGCCGGGTCGGGGGGCAGCCCCAGCATTTT.

This clone was picked up a small number of times. This chain links TRBV4-3 with TRBJ2-7; possible D gene TRBD2, 7 bases. V was trimmed by 4 bases and J by 3 bases, leaving 16 bases between them. The germline CDR1 and CDR2 sequences are LGHNA and YSLEER. The CDR3 totals 15 residues. CDR3 residues: CASSPNSGGSYEQYF. Here the CDR3 DNA reads TGCGCCAGCAGCCCTAATTCGGGGGGCAGCTACGAGCAGTACTTC.